Each of the 18 T cell receptor beta chains below was sequenced from the same sample in a study of T cell responses to AZD1222 COVID-19 vaccine. Assay: immunoSEQ multiplex PCR; the TCRdb copy retains only in-frame clones and omits some. This table has about 100,000 clones, roughly 87% appearing once. Source: peripheral blood, taken on day 0 of AZD1222 vaccination. The receptors were gathered from an adult in good health.

The chain links TRBV19 to TRBJ1-1; D uncertain. The CDR3 runs 11 residues. From germline, CDR1 is LNHDA and CDR2 SQIVND (reference sequence). The V and J ends lost 5 bases and 2 bases respectively, with 3 bases between them. The CDR3 DNA reads as TGTGCCAGTAGTCCCAACACTGAAGCTTTCTTT. It encodes CASSPNTEAFF.

This chain connects TRBV10-3 to TRBJ1-5; no definite D call. V was clipped by 3 bases and J by 0 bases, with 12 bases between them. The germline CDR1 and CDR2 sequences are ENHRY and SYGVKD. The CDR3 runs to 16 residues. DNA for the CDR3: TGTGCCATCAGTGATGATGCATTCAATAGCAATCAGCCCCAGCATTTT. It is translated as CAISDDAFNSNQPQHF.

This clone occurred once. The chain carries TRBV6-1 and TRBJ1-2; 11 bases are a match to TRBD1. The CDR3 extends over 14 amino acids. The trim removed 3 bases at V and 7 bases at J, leaving 4 bases unmatched. The V gene's germline CDR1 is MNHNS and CDR2 SASEGT. In DNA, the CDR3 is TGTGCCAGCAGTGAGAGGACAGGGGGCTTTGGCTACACCTTC. Its translation: CASSERTGGFGYTF.

The J gene is TRBJ1-3, the V gene TRBV7-9; a possible D gene is TRBD1 (5 bases). This CDR3 spans 14 amino acids. Germline CDR1 and CDR2: SEHNR and FQNEAQ (reference sequence). V was trimmed by 1 base and J by 3 bases, leaving 7 bases between them. CDR3 region: CASSLGTSGNTIYF. In DNA form, the CDR3 reads TGTGCCAGCAGCTTAGGGACAAGTGGAAACACCATATATTTT.

The V gene is TRBV19, the J gene TRBJ2-7, with TRBD1 matching over 8 bases. This CDR3 is built from 16 residues. Germline CDR1 is LNHDA and CDR2 is SQIVND (reference sequence). V was clipped by 6 bases and J by 3 bases; unmatched bases: 13. The CDR3 DNA reads TGTGCCAGTAGGCCGACAGGGGTCCAGACCTTCTACGAGCAGTACTTC. This codes for CASRPTGVQTFYEQYF.

The chain carries TRBV30 and TRBJ1-1, with D perhaps matching TRBD1 (6 bases). Germline V gives CDR1 GTSNPN, CDR2 SVGIG (reference sequence). Trimming left V 8 bases short and J 6 bases short, with 25 bases between. CDR3 length: 15 residues. Written as DNA, the CDR3 is TGTGCCGGGACATGGGGGGATCGGCTATACGCTGAAGCTTTCTTT. Translating it yields CAGTWGDRLYAEAFF.

This clone appeared a single time. This chain links TRBV7-8 with TRBJ2-6; D is uncertain. In germline, CDR1 is SGHVS, CDR2 FQNEAQ. V was cut by 2 bases and J by 0 bases, with 5 bases left in between. The CDR3 is made up of 15 amino acids. The CDR3 nucleotides read TGTGCCAGCAGCTTACGGCCCTCTGGGGCCAACGTCCTGACTTTC. Translation gives CASSLRPSGANVLTF. The variable domain in full, with the rest retrieved from reference TRBV7-8 and TRBJ2-6, is GAGVSQSPRYKVAKRGQDVALRCDPISGHVSLFWYQQALGQGPEFLTYFQNEAQLDKSGLPSDRFFAERPEGSVSTLKIQRTQQEDSAVYLCASSLRPSGANVLTFGAGSRLTVL.

This chain links TRBV18 with TRBJ1-5; D unclear. CDR1 is KGHSH and CDR2 is LQKENI in the germline V gene. With 0 bases removed from V and 7 bases from J, the gap between germline ends came to 28 bases. The CDR3 runs to 20 residues. The CDR3 spells CASSPPPGSRVPQVDQPQHF. For the CDR3, the DNA is TGTGCCAGCTCACCACCTCCGGGCAGTCGGGTCCCCCAAGTAGACCAGCCCCAGCATTTT. The whole variable domain, filled in from reference TRBV18 and TRBJ1-5, reads NAGVMQNPRHLVRRRGQEARLRCSPMKGHSHVYWYRQLPEEGLKFMVYLQKENIIDESGMPKERFSAEFPKEGPSILRIQQVVRGDSAAYFCASSPPPGSRVPQVDQPQHFGDGTRLSIL.

CDR3 sequence: CAISDRTSGRNIRGEQFF. DNA for the CDR3: TGTGCCATCAGTGACAGGACTAGCGGGAGGAATATTCGGGGTGAGCAGTTCTTC. The J gene is TRBJ2-1, the V gene TRBV10-3; 14 bases match TRBD2. This CDR3 spans 18 amino acids. After removal of 3 bases from V and 9 bases from J, the junction contained 13 bases not matched to a gene. CDR1 and CDR2 from the germline V gene are ENHRY and SYGVKD.

This chain joins TRBV6-1 and TRBJ1-5, with D unclear. Germline-derived CDR1 and CDR2 are MNHNS and SASEGT. This CDR3 comprises 13 residues. Trimming removed 1 base at V and 4 bases at J, with 5 bases between. CDR3 DNA sequence: TGTGCCAGCAGTGAAGTGGCAAATCAGCCCCAGCATTTT. The encoded protein is CASSEVANQPQHF.

The chain recombines TRBV29-1 with TRBJ2-5; perhaps D is TRBD1 or TRBD2 (5 bases each). The germline CDR1 and CDR2 sequences are SQVTM and ANQGSEA. The ends were cut back, 6 bases at V and 10 bases at J, with 15 bases in the middle. The CDR3 contains 11 residues. CDR3 protein: CSVQGPRDQYF. CDR3 in DNA: TGCAGCGTCCAGGGACCCAGGGACCAGTACTTC.

The CDR3 bases are TGTGCCAGCAGTTTAGCGGAGACCCAGCCCCAGCATTTT. Its translation is CASSLAETQPQHF. The chain couples TRBV12-3 or TRBV12-4 to TRBJ1-5; no reliable D call. This CDR3 has 13 residues. V shed 0 bases and J shed 7 bases, with 7 bases lying between them.

The V gene is TRBV4-1, the J gene TRBJ1-2; perhaps TRBD1 as D (5 bases). V was shortened by 1 base and J by 0 bases, with 9 bases between the two germline ends. Germline CDR1 is MGHRA and CDR2 is YSYEKL. The CDR3 has 15 residues. CDR3 bases: TGCGCCAGCAGCCAAGGTGGGACTGCTAACTATGGCTACACCTTC. Protein product: CASSQGGTANYGYTF.

This rearrangement joins TRBV7-8 to TRBJ2-5; 8 nucleotides match TRBD2. Germline assignment: CDR1 SGHVS and CDR2 FQNEAQ. This CDR3 has 15 amino acids. The trim removed 5 bases at V and 1 base at J, leaving 6 bases unmatched. DNA for the CDR3: TGTGCCAGCAGCCTCCGGGGGGGGCCCCAAGAGACCCAGTACTTC. It is translated as CASSLRGGPQETQYF.

This chain connects TRBV10-3 to TRBJ2-7; TRBD1 matches at 7 bases. Trimming removed 2 bases from V and 2 bases from J; junction bases left unmatched: 9. This CDR3 has 16 amino acids. CDR1 and CDR2 (germline): ENHRY, SYGVKD. This CDR3 is CAISEADRTLTYEQYF. CDR3 bases: TGTGCCATCAGTGAGGCGGACAGGACCTTAACCTACGAGCAGTACTTC.

The chain is built from TRBV4-1 and TRBJ2-1; a weak D match, TRBD1 (6 bases). Germline CDR1 is MGHRA and CDR2 is YSYEKL. The CDR3 covers 16 residues. V lost 4 bases and J 5 bases, leaving 18 bases between the germline ends. Here the CDR3 reads CASSPRRQGLDNEQFF. The DNA of the CDR3 is TGCGCCAGCAGCCCCCGCAGGCAGGGGCTCGACAATGAGCAGTTCTTC.

V and J are TRBV6-1 and TRBJ2-7, with D unresolved. The V end lost 1 base, the J end lost 3 bases, and 10 bases lay between the germline ends. This CDR3 is 14 amino acids long. The germline V gene encodes CDR1 MNHNS and CDR2 SASEGT. CDR3 in amino acids: CASSEGLELYEQYF. CDR3 sequence (DNA): TGTGCCAGCAGTGAAGGACTTGAACTCTACGAGCAGTACTTC.

The genes are TRBV3-1 (or the pseudogene TRBV3-2) and TRBJ1-2; TRBD1 agrees at 8 bases. Looked up from germline, CDR1 is LGHDT and CDR2 is YNNKEL (reference sequence). With 3 bases clipped from V and 6 bases from J, the junction kept 9 bases outside the gene matches. CDR3 length equals 15 residues. The CDR3 sequence is CASSHDAGGWNGYTF. DNA of the CDR3: TGTGCCAGCAGCCATGATGCAGGGGGCTGGAATGGCTACACCTTC.